This is a list of T cell receptor beta chains from one sample in a study of blood T cell repertoires in COVID-19. Data came from immunoSEQ multiplex PCR; TCRdb stores just in-frame clones and leaves some out. This repertoire shows roughly 240,000 clones, 70% to 90% found once; its top ten account for over 2%. The sequenced sample consisted of PBMCs or T cells enriched from blood (not recorded which). The source is a woman between 40 and 55 years old with acute COVID-19. Both conserved end residues are part of each CDR3. D genes are given only for firm matches. Rows give clone size only sometimes, using once, few, many, or a class for an expanded clone.

>TRBJ2-1|TRBV5-4|.|TRBD1
CASSSTRQGDEQFF
TGTGCCAGCAGCTCTACAAGACAGGGCGATGAGCAGTTCTTC
>TRBJ1-1|TRBV5-1|.|.
CASSFPAGGRDMNTEAFF
TGCGCCAGCAGCTTCCCAGCCGGGGGGAGGGATATGAACACTGAAGCTTTCTTT
>TRBJ1-2|TRBV10-1|few|TRBD1
CASSFDRDYGYTF
TGCGCCAGCAGCTTCGACAGGGACTATGGCTACACCTTC
>TRBJ2-5|TRBV11-3|.|TRBD2
CASSLGPGGETQYF
TGTGCCAGCAGCTTAGGTCCGGGAGGCGAGACCCAGTACTTC
>TRBJ1-3|TRBV30|.|.
CACFGISGNTIYF
TGTGCCTGCTTCGGGATTTCTGGAAACACCATATATTTT
>TRBJ1-1|TRBV9|.|.
CASSAAVGGTEAFF
TGTGCCAGCAGCGCCGCCGTGGGGGGGACTGAAGCTTTCTTT
>TRBJ2-2|TRBV24-1|.|.
CATGSGKSELFF
TGTGCCACCGGCTCAGGGAAAAGCGAGCTGTTTTTT
>TRBJ1-3|TRBV28|.|.
CASRKQGTGNTIYF
TGTGCCAGCAGGAAACAGGGAACTGGAAACACCATATATTTT
>TRBJ1-5|TRBV5-1|.|.
CASSLEGDGQPQHF
TGCGCCAGCAGCTTGGAGGGGGACGGACAGCCCCAGCATTTT
>TRBJ2-3|TRBV4-1|.|TRBD2
CASSQGSGRLSWADTQYF
TGCGCCAGCAGCCAAGGGAGCGGGAGGTTATCATGGGCAGATACGCAGTATTTT
>TRBJ2-5|TRBV3-1/TRBV3-2|.|TRBD2
CASSPGTSGRATRTGTQYF
TGTGCCAGCAGCCCCGGTACTAGCGGGAGGGCCACGAGGACAGGGACCCAGTACTTC
>TRBJ1-4|TRBV6-5|.|TRBD1
CASSRTGDREKLFF
TGTGCCAGCAGCCGGACAGGGGACCGTGAAAAACTGTTTTTT
>TRBJ1-1|TRBV3-1/TRBV3-2|.|.
CASSHDLGPKAFF
TGTGCCAGCAGCCACGACCTAGGCCCAAAAGCTTTCTTT
>TRBJ1-1|TRBV7-2|.|.
CASSAGLGGAFF
TGTGCCAGCAGCGCAGGGTTGGGGGGAGCTTTCTTT
>TRBJ2-1|TRBV29-1|.|TRBD2
CSVEGTSGGNNEQFF
TGCAGCGTTGAAGGGACTAGCGGGGGTAACAATGAGCAGTTCTTC
>TRBJ1-5|TRBV6-5|.|.
CASRAYSGNQPQHF
TGTGCCAGCAGGGCCTACAGTGGCAATCAGCCCCAGCATTTT
>TRBJ1-4|TRBV7-9|few|TRBD1
CASSLQGAREKLFF
TGTGCCAGCAGCTTACAGGGGGCGCGGGAAAAACTGTTTTTT
>TRBJ1-5|TRBV20-1|.|.
CSASQGGNNQPQHF
TGCAGTGCAAGTCAGGGAGGGAACAATCAGCCCCAGCATTTT
>TRBJ1-5|TRBV6-5|.|.
CATAGQGTQPQHF
TGTGCCACCGCGGGGCAGGGAACTCAGCCCCAGCATTTT
>TRBJ1-3|TRBV19|once|.
CASSPPITGRGNTIYF
TGTGCCAGTAGTCCACCCATTACAGGGCGGGGAAACACCATATATTTT
>TRBJ1-5|TRBV10-2|.|TRBD1
CASSPDRGRQPQHF
TGCGCCAGCAGCCCGGACAGGGGGAGACAGCCCCAGCATTTT
>TRBJ2-5|TRBV5-1|.|TRBD2
CASSGGLARETQYF
TGCGCCAGCAGCGGGGGACTAGCGAGGGAGACCCAGTACTTC
>TRBJ2-7|TRBV27|once|TRBD2
CASSLTTGRSGEQYF
TGTGCCAGCAGTTTAACAACCGGGAGGTCGGGGGAGCAGTACTTC
>TRBJ1-3|TRBV5-1|.|.
CASSREGLSGNTIYF
TGCGCCAGCAGCCGGGAGGGCCTCTCTGGAAACACCATATATTTT
>TRBJ1-2|TRBV29-1|.|.
CSVSGGGHYGYTF
TGCAGCGTTTCGGGAGGCGGACACTATGGCTACACCTTC
>TRBJ2-7|TRBV6-5|once|.
CASSYGTGSALYEQYF
TGTGCCAGCAGTTACGGTACGGGGTCGGCCCTCTACGAGCAGTACTTC
>TRBJ1-4|TRBV2|few|.
CASSERQYGEKLFF
TGTGCCAGCAGTGAGAGGCAGTATGGTGAAAAACTGTTTTTT
>TRBJ1-5|TRBV24-1|.|.
CATSDPITGSDQPQHF
TGTGCCACCAGTGACCCAATTACAGGGAGTGACCAGCCCCAGCATTTT
>TRBJ1-5|TRBV12-3/TRBV12-4|.|.
CASSPSKNQPQHF
TGTGCCAGCAGCCCTTCTAAAAATCAGCCCCAGCATTTT
>TRBJ1-1|TRBV29-1|.|.
CSVAVGGITEAFF
TGCAGCGTTGCCGTCGGAGGGATAACTGAAGCTTTCTTT
>TRBJ2-5|TRBV12-3/TRBV12-4|once|.
CASSPQVETQYF
TGTGCCAGCAGTCCCCAGGTTGAGACCCAGTACTTC
>TRBJ2-7|TRBV5-4|.|.
CASSPPGGQSSYEQYF
TGTGCCAGCAGCCCTCCAGGAGGACAGAGCTCCTACGAGCAGTACTTC
>TRBJ2-7|TRBV3-1/TRBV3-2|once|TRBD2
CASSHWSSGTYEQYF
TGTGCCAGCAGCCATTGGTCTAGCGGCACTTACGAGCAGTACTTC
>TRBJ2-1|TRBV5-6|.|TRBD1
CASSLVKRQGAGNEQFF
TGTGCCAGCAGCTTGGTAAAGAGACAGGGGGCTGGGAATGAGCAGTTCTTC
>TRBJ1-5|TRBV19|.|.
CASSIRGGNQPQHF
TGTGCCAGTAGTATTCGAGGCGGCAATCAGCCCCAGCATTTT
>TRBJ2-3|TRBV5-4|.|.
CASSDSEGRQDASTDTQYF
TGTGCCAGCAGCGACTCTGAGGGGAGGCAAGATGCTAGCACAGATACGCAGTATTTT